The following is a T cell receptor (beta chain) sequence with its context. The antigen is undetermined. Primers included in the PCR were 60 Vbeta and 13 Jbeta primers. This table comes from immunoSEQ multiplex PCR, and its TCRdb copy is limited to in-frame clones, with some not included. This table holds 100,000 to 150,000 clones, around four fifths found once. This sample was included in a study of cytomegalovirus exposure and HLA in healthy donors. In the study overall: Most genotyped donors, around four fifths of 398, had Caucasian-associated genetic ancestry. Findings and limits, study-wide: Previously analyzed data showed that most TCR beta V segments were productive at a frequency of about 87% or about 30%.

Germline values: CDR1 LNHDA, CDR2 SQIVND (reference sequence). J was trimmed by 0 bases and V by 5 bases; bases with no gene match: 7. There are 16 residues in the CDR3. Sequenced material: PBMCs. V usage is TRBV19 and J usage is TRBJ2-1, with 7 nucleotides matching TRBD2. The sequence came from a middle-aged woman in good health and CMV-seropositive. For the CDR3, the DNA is TGTGCCAGTAGTCTGGGGGGAGGGACCTCCTACAATGAGCAGTTCTTC. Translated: CASSLGGGTSYNEQFF.